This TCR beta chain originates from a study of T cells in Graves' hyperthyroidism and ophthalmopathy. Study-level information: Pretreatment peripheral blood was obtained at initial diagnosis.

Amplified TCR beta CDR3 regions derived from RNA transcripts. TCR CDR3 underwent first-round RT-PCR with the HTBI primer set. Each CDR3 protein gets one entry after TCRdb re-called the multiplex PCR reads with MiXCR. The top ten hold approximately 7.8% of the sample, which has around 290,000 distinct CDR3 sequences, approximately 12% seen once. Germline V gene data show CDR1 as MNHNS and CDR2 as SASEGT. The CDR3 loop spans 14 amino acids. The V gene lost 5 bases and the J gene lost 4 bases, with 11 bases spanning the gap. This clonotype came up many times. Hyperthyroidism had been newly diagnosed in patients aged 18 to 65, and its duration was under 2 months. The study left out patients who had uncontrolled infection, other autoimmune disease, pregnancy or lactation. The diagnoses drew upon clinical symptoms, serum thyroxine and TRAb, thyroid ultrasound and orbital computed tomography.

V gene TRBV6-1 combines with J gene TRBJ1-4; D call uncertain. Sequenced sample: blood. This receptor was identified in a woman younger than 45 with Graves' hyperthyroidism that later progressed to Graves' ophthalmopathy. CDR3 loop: CASSRTDLNEKLFF. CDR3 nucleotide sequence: TGTGCCAGCAGTCGGACGGACCTTAATGAAAAACTGTTTTTT.